In its sample, the clone carrying this TCR beta chain was seen many times. Its antigen is not known. The V end was cut by 7 bases, the J end by 3 bases, with 12 bases between. Germline CDR1 and CDR2: LNHDA and SQIVND (reference sequence). The CDR3 spans 13 residues. These data belong to a study of response to subunit inactivated influenza vaccine. TCRdb reprocessed the RT-PCR reads with MiXCR, giving one entry per CDR3 protein. The sample includes more than 400,000 distinct CDR3 sequences, about 10% of them seen just once. Study-wide results and limits: That few new T cells are recruited by each seasonal influenza vaccination was the authors' suggestion.

Sequenced material: PBMCs from blood, taken roughly 6 weeks after vaccination. The sequence was obtained from a man between 50 and 59 years old who received an inactivated influenza vaccine. The chain is built from TRBV19 and TRBJ1-1, with no clear D. The CDR3 coding sequence is TGTGCCAGTACTTGGAGGGTGGACACTGAAGCTTTCTTT. This gives the protein CASTWRVDTEAFF.